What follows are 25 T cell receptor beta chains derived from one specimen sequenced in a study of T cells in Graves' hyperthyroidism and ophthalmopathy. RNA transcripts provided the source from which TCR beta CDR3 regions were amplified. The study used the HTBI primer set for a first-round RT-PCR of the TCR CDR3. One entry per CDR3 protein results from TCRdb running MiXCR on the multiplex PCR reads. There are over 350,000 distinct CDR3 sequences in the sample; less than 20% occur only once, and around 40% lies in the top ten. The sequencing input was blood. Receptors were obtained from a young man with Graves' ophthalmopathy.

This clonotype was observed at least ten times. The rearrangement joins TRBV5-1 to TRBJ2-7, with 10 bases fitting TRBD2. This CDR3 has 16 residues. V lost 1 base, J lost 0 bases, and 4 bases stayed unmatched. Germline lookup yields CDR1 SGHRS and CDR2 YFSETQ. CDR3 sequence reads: CASSLLLAGDSYEQYF. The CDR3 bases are TGCGCCAGCAGCTTGCTCCTAGCGGGGGACTCCTACGAGCAGTACTTC. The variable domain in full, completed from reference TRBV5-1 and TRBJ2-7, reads KAGVTQTPRYLIKTRGQQVTLSCSPISGHRSVSWYQQTPGQGLQFLFEYFSETQRNKGNFPGRFSGRQFSNSRSEMNVSTLELGDSALYLCASSLLLAGDSYEQYFGPGTRLTVT.

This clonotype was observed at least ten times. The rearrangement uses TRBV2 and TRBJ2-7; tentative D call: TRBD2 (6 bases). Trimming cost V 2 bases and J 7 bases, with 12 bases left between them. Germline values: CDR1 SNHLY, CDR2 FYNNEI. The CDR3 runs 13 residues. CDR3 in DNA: TGTGCCAGCAGTGAAAGGGACGGAGGGGAGCAGTACTTC. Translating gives CASSERDGGEQYF. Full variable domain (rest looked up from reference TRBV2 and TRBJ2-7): EPEVTQTPSHQVTQMGQEVILRCVPISNHLYFYWYRQILGQKVEFLVSFYNNEISEKSEIFDDQFSVERPDGSNFTLKIRSTKLEDSAMYFCASSERDGGEQYFGPGTRLTVT.

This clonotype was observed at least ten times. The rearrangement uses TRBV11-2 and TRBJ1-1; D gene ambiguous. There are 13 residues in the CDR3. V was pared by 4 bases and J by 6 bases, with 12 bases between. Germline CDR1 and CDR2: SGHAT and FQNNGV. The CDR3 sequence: CASSSDPESEAFF. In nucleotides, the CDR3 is TGTGCCAGCAGCTCAGACCCGGAATCTGAAGCTTTCTTT.

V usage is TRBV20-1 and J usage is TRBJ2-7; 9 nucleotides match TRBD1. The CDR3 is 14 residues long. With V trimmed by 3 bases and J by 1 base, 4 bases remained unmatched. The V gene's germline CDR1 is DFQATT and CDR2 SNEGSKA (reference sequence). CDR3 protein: CSARSGTGSYEQYF. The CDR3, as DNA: TGCAGTGCTAGGTCCGGGACAGGGTCCTACGAGCAGTACTTC.

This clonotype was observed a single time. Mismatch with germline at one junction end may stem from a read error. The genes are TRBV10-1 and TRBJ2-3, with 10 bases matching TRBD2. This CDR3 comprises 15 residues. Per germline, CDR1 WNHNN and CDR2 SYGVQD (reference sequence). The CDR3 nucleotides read TGCGCCAGCAGTGAGGCTAGCGGGGGCACAGATTCGCAGTATTTT. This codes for CASSEASGGTDSQYF.

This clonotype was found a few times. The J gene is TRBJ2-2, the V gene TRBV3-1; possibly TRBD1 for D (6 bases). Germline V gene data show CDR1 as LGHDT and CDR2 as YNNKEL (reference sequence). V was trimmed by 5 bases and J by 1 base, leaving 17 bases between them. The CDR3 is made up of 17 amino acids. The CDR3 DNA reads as TGTGCCAGCAGCGTAGCAGGGGAATACCGGAACACCGGGGAGCTGTTTTTT. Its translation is CASSVAGEYRNTGELFF.

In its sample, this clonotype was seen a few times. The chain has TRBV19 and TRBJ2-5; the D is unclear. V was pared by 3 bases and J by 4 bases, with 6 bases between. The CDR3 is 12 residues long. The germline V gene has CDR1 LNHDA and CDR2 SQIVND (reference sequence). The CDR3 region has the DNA TGTGCCAGTAGTATGCCTCCAGAGACCCAGTACTTC. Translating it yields CASSMPPETQYF.

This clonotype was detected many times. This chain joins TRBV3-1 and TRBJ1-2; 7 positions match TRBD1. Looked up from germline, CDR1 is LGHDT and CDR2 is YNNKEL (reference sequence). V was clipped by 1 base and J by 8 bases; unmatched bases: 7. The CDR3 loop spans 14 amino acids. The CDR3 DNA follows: TGTGCCAGCAGCCAAGCAGGGGGAGAACAGGGCTACACCTTC. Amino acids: CASSQAGGEQGYTF.

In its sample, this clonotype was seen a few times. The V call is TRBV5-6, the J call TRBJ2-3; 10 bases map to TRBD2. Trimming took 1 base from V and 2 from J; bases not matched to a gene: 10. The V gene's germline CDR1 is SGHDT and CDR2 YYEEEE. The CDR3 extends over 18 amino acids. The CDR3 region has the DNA TGTGCCAGCAGCTTGCAATCTAGCGGGGGCATAAACACAGATACGCAGTATTTT. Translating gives CASSLQSSGGINTDTQYF.

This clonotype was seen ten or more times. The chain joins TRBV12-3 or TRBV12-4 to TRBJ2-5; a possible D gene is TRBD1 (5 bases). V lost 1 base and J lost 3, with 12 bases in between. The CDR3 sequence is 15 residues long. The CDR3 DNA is TGTGCCAGCAGTTTAGGTGGGGCCAGGGAAGAGACCCAGTACTTC. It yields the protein CASSLGGAREETQYF.

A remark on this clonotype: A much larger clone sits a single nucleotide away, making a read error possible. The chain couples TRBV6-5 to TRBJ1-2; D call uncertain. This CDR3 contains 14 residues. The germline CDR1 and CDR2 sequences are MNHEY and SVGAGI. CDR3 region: CASSYSAGLYDYTF. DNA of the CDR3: TGTGCCAGCAGTTACTCGGCGGGCCTCTATGACTACACCTTC.

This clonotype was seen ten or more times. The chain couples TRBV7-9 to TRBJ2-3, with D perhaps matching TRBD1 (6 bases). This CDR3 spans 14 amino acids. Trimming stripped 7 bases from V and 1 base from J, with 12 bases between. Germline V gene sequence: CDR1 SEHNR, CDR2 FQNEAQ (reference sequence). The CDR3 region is CASTRGSGTDTQYF. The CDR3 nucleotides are TGTGCCAGCACGAGGGGGTCAGGCACAGATACGCAGTATTTT.

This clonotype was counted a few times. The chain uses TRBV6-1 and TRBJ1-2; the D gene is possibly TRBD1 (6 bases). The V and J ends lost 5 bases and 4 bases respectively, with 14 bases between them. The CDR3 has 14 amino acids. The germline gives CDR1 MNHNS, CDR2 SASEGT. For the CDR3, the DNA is TGTGCCAGCAGTACGCTAACAGGGTCCTATGGCTACACCTTC. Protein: CASSTLTGSYGYTF.

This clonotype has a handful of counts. The CDR3 spells CSARGGGGNYEQYF. For the CDR3, the DNA is TGCAGTGCTAGAGGGGGCGGGGGGAATTACGAGCAGTACTTC. This chain connects TRBV20-1 to TRBJ2-7; 8 bases agree with TRBD2. Trimming at V came to 1 base and at J to 4 bases, leaving 6 bases not matched to a gene. CDR3 length: 14 amino acids. Germline V gene data show CDR1 as DFQATT and CDR2 as SNEGSKA (reference sequence).

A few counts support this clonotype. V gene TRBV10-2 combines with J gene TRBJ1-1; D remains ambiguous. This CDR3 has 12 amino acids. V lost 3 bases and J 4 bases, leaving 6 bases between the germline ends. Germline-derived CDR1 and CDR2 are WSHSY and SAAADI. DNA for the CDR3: TGCGCCAGCAGTGACACAATCACTGAAGCTTTCTTT. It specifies CASSDTITEAFF.

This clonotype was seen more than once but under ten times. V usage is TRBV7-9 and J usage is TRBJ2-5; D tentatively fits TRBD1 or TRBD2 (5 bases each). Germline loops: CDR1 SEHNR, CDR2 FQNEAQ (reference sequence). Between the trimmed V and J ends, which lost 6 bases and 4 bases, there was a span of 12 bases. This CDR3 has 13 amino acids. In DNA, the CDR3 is TGTGCCAGCAGGAGGGACGTGGGAGAGACCCAGTACTTC. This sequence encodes CASRRDVGETQYF.

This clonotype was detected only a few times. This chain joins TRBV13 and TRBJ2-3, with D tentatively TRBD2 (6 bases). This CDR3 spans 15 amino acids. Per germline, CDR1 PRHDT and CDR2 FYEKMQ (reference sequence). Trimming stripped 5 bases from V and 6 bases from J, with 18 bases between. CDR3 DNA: TGTGCCAGCAGCAACGGGAGAGCCCACTGGGATACGCAGTATTTT. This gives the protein CASSNGRAHWDTQYF. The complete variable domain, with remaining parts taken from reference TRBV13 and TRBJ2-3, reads AAGVIQSPRHLIKEKRETATLKCYPIPRHDTVYWYQQGPGQDPQFLISFYEKMQSDKGSIPDRFSAQQFSDYHSELNMSSLELGDSALYFCASSNGRAHWDTQYFGPGTRLTVL.

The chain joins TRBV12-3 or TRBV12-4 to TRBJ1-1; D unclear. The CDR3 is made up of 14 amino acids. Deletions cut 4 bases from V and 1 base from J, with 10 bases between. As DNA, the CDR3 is TGTGCCAGCAGTTCAGGTGGGGAGAACACTGAAGCTTTCTTT. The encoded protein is CASSSGGENTEAFF.

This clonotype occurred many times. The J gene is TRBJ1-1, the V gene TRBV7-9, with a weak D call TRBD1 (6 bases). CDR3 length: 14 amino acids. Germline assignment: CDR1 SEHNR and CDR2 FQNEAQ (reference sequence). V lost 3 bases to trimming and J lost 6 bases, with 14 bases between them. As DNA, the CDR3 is TGTGCCAGCAGCTTGGACACAGGGTGGGCTGAAGCTTTCTTT. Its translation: CASSLDTGWAEAFF.

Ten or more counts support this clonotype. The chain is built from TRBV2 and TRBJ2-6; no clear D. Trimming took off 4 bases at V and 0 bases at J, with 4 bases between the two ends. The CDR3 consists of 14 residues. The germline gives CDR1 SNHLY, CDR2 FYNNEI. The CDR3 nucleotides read TGTGCCAGCAGTGCGGACTCTGGGGCCAACGTCCTGACTTTC. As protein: CASSADSGANVLTF. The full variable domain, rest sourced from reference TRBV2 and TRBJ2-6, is EPEVTQTPSHQVTQMGQEVILRCVPISNHLYFYWYRQILGQKVEFLVSFYNNEISEKSEIFDDQFSVERPDGSNFTLKIRSTKLEDSAMYFCASSADSGANVLTFGAGSRLTVL.

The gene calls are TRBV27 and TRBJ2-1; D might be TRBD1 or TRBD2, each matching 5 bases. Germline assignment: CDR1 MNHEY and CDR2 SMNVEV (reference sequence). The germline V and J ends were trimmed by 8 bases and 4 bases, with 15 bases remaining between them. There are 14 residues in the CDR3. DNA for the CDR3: TGTGCCAGCGCCTGGGGGTCGGGATACAATGAGCAGTTCTTC. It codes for CASAWGSGYNEQFF.

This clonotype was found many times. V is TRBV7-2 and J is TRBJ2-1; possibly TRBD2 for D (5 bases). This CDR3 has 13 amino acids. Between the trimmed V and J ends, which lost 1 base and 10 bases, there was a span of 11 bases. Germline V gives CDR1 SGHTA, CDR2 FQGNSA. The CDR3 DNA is TGTGCCAGCAGCTTAGGAAGGGAGCGAGAGCAGTTCTTC. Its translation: CASSLGREREQFF. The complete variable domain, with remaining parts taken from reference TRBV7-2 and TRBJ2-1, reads GAGVSQSPSNKVTEKGKDVELRCDPISGHTALYWYRQSLGQGLEFLIYFQGNSAPDKSGLPSDRFSAERTGGSVSTLTIQRTQQEDSAVYLCASSLGREREQFFGPGTRLTVL.

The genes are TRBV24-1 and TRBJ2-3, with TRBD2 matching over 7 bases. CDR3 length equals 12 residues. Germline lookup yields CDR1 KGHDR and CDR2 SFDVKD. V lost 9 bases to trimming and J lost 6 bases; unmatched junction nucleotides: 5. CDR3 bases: TGTGCCACCCGCGGGGGAGCGGATACGCAGTATTTT. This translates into CATRGGADTQYF.

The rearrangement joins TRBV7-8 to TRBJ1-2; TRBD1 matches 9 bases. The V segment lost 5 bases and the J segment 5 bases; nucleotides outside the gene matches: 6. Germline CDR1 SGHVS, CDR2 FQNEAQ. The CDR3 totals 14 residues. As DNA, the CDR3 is TGTGCCAGCAGCCTTACCGGGACAGGGTATGGCTACACCTTC. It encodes CASSLTGTGYGYTF. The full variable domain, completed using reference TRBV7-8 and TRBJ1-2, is GAGVSQSPRYKVAKRGQDVALRCDPISGHVSLFWYQQALGQGPEFLTYFQNEAQLDKSGLPSDRFFAERPEGSVSTLKIQRTQQEDSAVYLCASSLTGTGYGYTFGSGTRLTVV.

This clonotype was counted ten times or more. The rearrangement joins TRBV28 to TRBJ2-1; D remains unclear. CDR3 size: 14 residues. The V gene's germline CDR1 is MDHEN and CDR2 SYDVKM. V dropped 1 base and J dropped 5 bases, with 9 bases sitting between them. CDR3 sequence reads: CASSLYPSHNEQFF. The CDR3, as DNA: TGTGCCAGCAGTTTATATCCTAGTCACAATGAGCAGTTCTTC.